This entry is about one T cell receptor (beta chain). The antigen is not known. The data belong to a study of response to subunit inactivated influenza vaccine. The study's findings and limits: Authors suggested that a seasonal influenza vaccination recruits few new T cells each time.

The CDR3 extends over 13 amino acids. Germline CDR1 reads DFQATT; CDR2 reads SNEGSKA (reference sequence). V was clipped by 6 bases and J by 0 bases, with 12 bases between them. TCRdb re-called the RT-PCR reads through MiXCR, storing one row per CDR3 protein. The sample contains 500,000 or so distinct CDR3 sequences, approximately 15% of which appear only once. This material consisted of CD4+ T cells sorted from PBMCs, taken less than 25 months after vaccination. The TCR sequence derives from a man aged 50-75 years who received an inactivated influenza vaccine. V gene TRBV20-1 combines with J gene TRBJ2-7; D is undetermined. In DNA, the CDR3 is TGCAGTGCCTGGGGTCCGAGCTCCTACGAGCAGTACTTC. This gives the protein CSAWGPSSYEQYF.